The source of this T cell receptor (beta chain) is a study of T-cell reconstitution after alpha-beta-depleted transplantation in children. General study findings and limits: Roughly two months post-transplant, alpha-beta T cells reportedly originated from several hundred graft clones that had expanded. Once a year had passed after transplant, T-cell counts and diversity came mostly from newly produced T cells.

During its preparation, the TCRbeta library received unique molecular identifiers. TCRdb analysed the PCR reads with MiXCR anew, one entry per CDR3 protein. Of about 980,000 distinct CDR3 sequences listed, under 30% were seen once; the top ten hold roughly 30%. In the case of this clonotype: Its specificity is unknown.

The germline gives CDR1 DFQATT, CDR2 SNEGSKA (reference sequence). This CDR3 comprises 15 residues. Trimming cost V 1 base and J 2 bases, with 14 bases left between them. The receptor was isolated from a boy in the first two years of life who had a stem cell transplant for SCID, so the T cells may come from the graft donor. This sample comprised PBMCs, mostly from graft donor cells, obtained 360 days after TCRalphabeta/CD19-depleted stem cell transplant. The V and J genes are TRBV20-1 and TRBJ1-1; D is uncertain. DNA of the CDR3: TGCAGTGCTAGAGTCGGTTTGGGGAGAAACACTGAAGCTTTCTTT. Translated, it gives CSARVGLGRNTEAFF.